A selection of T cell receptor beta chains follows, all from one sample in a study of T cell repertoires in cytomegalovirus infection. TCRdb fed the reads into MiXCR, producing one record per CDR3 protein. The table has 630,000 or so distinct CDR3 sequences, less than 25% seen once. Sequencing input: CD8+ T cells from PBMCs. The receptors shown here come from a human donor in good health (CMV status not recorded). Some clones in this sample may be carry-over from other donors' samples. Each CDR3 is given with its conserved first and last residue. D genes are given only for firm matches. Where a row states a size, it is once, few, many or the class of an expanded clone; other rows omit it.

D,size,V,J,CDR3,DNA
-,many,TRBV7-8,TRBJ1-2,CASSSDGTNYGYTF,TGTGCCAGCAGCTCCGACGGAACTAACTATGGCTACACCTTC
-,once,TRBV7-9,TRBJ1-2,CASSLPRGTSNYGYTF,TGTGCCAGCAGCTTACCCCGGGGGACCTCTAACTATGGCTACACCTTC
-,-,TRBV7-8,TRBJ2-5,CASSFSPGVGFETQYF,TGTGCCAGCAGCTTTTCTCCAGGGGTGGGTTTTGAGACCCAGTACTTC
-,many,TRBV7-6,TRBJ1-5,CASSSETSGQNQPQHF,TGTGCCAGCAGCTCCGAGACGTCGGGCCAAAATCAGCCCCAGCATTTT
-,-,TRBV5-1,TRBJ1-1,CASFGGGTEAFF,TGCGCCAGCTTCGGCGGGGGGACTGAAGCTTTCTTT
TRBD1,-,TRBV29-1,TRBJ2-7,CSVAADRIYEQYF,TGCAGCGTTGCGGCGGACAGGATCTACGAGCAGTACTTC
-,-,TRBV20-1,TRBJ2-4,CSAEAGARNIQYF,TGCAGTGCGGAGGCGGGGGCGCGCAACATTCAGTACTTC
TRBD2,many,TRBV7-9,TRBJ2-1,CASSFHSGGPYNEQFF,TGTGCCAGCAGCTTTCATAGCGGGGGGCCCTACAATGAGCAGTTCTTC
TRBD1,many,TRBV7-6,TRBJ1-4,CASSLVPRDRASGEKLFF,TGTGCCAGCAGCTTAGTCCCCCGGGACAGGGCTTCGGGTGAAAAACTGTTTTTT
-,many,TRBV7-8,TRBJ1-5,CASSFGGGQPQHF,TGTGCCAGCAGCTTTGGGGGGGGTCAGCCCCAGCATTTT
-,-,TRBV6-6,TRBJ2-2,CASVRAGELFF,TGTGCCAGCGTAAGGGCCGGGGAGCTGTTTTTT
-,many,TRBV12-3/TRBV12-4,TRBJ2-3,CASSPQRGGTDTQYF,TGTGCCAGCAGCCCCCAGAGGGGGGGCACAGATACGCAGTATTTT
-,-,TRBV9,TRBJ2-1,CASSVEVGQPLGEQFF,TGTGCCAGCAGCGTAGAAGTAGGACAGCCCCTAGGTGAGCAGTTCTTC
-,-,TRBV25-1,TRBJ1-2,CASGTIGIGYTF,TGTGCCAGTGGGACAATTGGGATTGGCTACACCTTC
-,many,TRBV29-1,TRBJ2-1,CSVAQGTYNEQFF,TGCAGCGTTGCCCAGGGGACGTACAATGAGCAGTTCTTC
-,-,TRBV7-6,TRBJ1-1,CASSPPGGLEAFF,TGTGCCAGCAGCCCACCGGGAGGCCTTGAAGCTTTCTTT
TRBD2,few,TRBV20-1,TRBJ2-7,CSAREASGEVYEQYF,TGCAGTGCTAGAGAGGCCAGCGGGGAGGTCTACGAGCAGTACTTC
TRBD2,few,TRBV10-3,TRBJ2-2,CAIMGGLENTGELFF,TGTGCCATCATGGGGGGGTTGGAAAACACCGGGGAGCTGTTTTTT
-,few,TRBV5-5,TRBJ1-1,CASSLSDGTEAFF,TGTGCCAGCAGCTTATCGGATGGCACTGAAGCTTTCTTT
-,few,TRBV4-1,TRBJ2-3,CASSQDAAVPYVTQYF,TGCGCCAGCAGCCAAGATGCGGCCGTTCCCTACGTTACGCAGTATTTT
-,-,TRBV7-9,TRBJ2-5,CASSFGRNSQETQYF,TGTGCCAGCAGCTTTGGCCGGAACAGTCAAGAGACCCAGTACTTC
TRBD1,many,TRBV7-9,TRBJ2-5,CASSSGTGIPQETQYF,TGTGCCAGCAGCTCCGGGACAGGGATCCCTCAGGAGACCCAGTACTTC
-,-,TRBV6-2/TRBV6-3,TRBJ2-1,CASSYPSRTASSYNEQFF,TGTGCCAGCAGTTACCCATCGCGGACAGCGAGCTCCTACAATGAGCAGTTCTTC
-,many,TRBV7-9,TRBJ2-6,CASSSFAYRPILEANVLTF,TGTGCCAGCAGCTCCTTCGCTTACAGACCCATCCTGGAGGCCAACGTCCTGACTTTC
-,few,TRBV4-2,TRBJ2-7,CASSQDGRSLDEQYF,TGTGCCAGCAGCCAAGATGGTCGTTCCTTGGACGAGCAGTACTTC
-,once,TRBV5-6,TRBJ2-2,CASTPNMNTGELFF,TGTGCCAGCACCCCAAACATGAACACCGGGGAGCTGTTTTTT
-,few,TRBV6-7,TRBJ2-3,CASSRSPSTDTQYF,TGTGCCAGCAGCCGCAGTCCTAGCACAGATACGCAGTATTTT
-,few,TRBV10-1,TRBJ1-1,CASSVARANTEAFF,TGCGCCAGCAGTGTGGCCAGGGCGAACACTGAAGCTTTCTTT
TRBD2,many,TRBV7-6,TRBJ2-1,CASSPGLAGGLDEQFF,TGTGCCAGCAGCCCCGGACTAGCGGGGGGGCTTGATGAGCAGTTCTTC
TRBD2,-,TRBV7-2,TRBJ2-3,CASSFRGRGATDTQYF,TGTGCCAGCAGCTTCCGTGGGCGGGGGGCCACAGATACGCAGTATTTT
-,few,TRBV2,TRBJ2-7,CASSYGTLTSYEQYF,TGTGCCAGCAGTTACGGGACGCTAACCTCCTACGAGCAGTACTTC
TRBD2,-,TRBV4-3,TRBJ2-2,CASSPGELAGTGELFF,TGCGCCAGCAGCCCCGGGGAACTAGCGGGCACCGGGGAGCTGTTTTTT
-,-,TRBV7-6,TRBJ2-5,CASSSTGVPLETQYF,TGTGCCAGCAGCTCTACGGGTGTTCCGTTAGAGACCCAGTACTTC
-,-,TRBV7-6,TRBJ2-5,CVSSPRLYQETQYF,TGTGTCAGCAGTCCCAGGCTGTACCAAGAGACCCAGTACTTC
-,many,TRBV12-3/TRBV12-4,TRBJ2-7,CASSLVMGSLEQYF,TGTGCCAGCAGTTTGGTCATGGGGAGCCTCGAGCAGTACTTC
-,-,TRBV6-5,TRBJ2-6,CASSYPKGSGANVLTF,TGTGCCAGCAGTTACCCCAAAGGGTCTGGGGCCAACGTCCTGACTTTC
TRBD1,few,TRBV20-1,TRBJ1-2,CSVETGGINYGYTF,TGCAGTGTCGAGACAGGGGGCATTAACTATGGCTACACCTTC
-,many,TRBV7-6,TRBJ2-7,CASSLDQSGSYEQYF,TGTGCCAGCAGCTTAGATCAGTCCGGTTCCTACGAGCAGTACTTC
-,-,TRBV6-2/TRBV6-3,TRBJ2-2,CASVQRGRRVGELFF,TGTGCCAGCGTACAACGGGGACGGAGGGTCGGGGAGCTGTTTTTT
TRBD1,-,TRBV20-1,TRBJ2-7,CSANNRDRPSYEQYF,TGCAGTGCCAATAACCGGGACAGACCTTCCTACGAGCAGTACTTC
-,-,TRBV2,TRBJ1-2,CASSDRGVIIYGYTF,TGTGCCAGCAGTGACCGGGGGGTAATTATCTATGGCTACACCTTC
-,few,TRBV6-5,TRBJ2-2,CASSYSIPGVNTGELFF,TGTGCCAGCAGTTACTCGATTCCGGGTGTCAACACCGGGGAGCTGTTTTTT
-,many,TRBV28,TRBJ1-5,CASSFPGTGANQPQHF,TGTGCCAGCAGTTTTCCAGGGACGGGAGCGAATCAGCCCCAGCATTTT
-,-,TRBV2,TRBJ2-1,CASSEEPTNYNEQFF,TGTGCCAGCAGTGAAGAGCCAACAAACTACAATGAGCAGTTCTTC
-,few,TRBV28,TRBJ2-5,CASSLRQGKRQETQYF,TGTGCCAGCAGTTTGAGGCAGGGCAAGCGCCAAGAGACCCAGTACTTC
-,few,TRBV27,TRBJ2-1,CASSLRGGYAGANYNEQFF,TGTGCCAGCAGTCTACGGGGTGGGTACGCGGGGGCGAACTACAATGAGCAGTTCTTC
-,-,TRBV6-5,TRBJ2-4,CASTPGPGNIQYF,TGTGCCAGCACCCCAGGGCCCGGAAACATTCAGTACTTC
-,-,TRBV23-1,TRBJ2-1,CASSQGTVSSYNEQFF,TGCGCCAGCAGTCAAGGGACCGTGAGCTCCTACAATGAGCAGTTCTTC
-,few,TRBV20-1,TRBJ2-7,CSARELARYEQYF,TGCAGTGCTAGAGAGCTAGCGCGCTACGAGCAGTACTTC
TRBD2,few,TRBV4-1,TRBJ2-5,CASSPWTSGGPRQETQYF,TGCGCCAGCAGCCCTTGGACTAGCGGGGGTCCGAGACAAGAGACCCAGTACTTC